This TCR beta chain is from a study of T cells expressing NK-cell markers. Study in general: Cells sorted as CD3+CD56+NKG2C+, CD3+CD56+NKG2C- and CD3+CD56-NKG2C+ T cells supplied the TCR beta repertoires.

Using the 5' RACE reads, TCRdb records one entry per CDR3 protein without DNA. The sample totals 200,000 to 300,000 distinct CDR3 sequences. Germline assignment: CDR1 MNHEY and CDR2 SVGEGT. This CDR3 is 13 amino acids long. This sequence joins TRBV6-2 or TRBV6-3 and TRBJ2-3; TCRdb reports TRBD1, a call that lacks DNA to check it against. Sequencing was done on a sample of blood T cells: a sorted CD56 or NKG2C T cell subset, CD4+ or CD8+ T cells, or bulk PBMC T cells (not recorded which). The receptor was isolated from a woman aged 18 to 75 in good health. CDR3 region: CATRTEPPDTQYF.